This T cell receptor (beta chain) was recovered during a study of CD8 T cells in ankylosing spondylitis. CDR1 and CDR2 from the germline V gene are KGHDR and SFDVKD. With 0 bases removed from V and 5 bases from J, the gap between germline ends came to 4 bases. There are 13 residues in the CDR3. Comment on this clonotype: Its target is unknown.

One entry per CDR3 protein, called by TCRdb with MiXCR from the 5' RACE reads. The table includes about 130,000 distinct CDR3 sequences, 15% to 20% detected once. Study results and limitations: Characteristic, it appeared, of ankylosing spondylitis blood was a TCR beta motif of eight highly homologous variants. Disease-linked clones were reportedly significantly enriched in matched ankylosing spondylitis synovial fluid. Both synovial fluid and blood in reactive arthritis had previously been reported to carry some motif variants.

The source is a male donor with ankylosing spondylitis. V gene TRBV24-1 combines with J gene TRBJ1-5; no reliable D call. The sample taken for sequencing was blood, either unsorted or a sorted T cell fraction (not recorded which). The CDR3 DNA reads TGTGCCACCAGTGATTTGAAGGATCAGCCCCAGCATTTT. Translated: CATSDLKDQPQHF.